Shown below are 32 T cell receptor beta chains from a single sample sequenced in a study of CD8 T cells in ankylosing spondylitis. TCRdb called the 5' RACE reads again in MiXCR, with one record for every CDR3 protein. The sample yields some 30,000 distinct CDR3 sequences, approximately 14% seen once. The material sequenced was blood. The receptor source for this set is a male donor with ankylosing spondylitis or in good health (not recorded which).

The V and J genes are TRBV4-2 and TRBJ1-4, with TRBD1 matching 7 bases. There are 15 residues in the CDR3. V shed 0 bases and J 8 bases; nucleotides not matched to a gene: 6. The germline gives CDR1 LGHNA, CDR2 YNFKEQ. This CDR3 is CASSQDGTAREKLFF. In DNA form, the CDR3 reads TGTGCCAGCAGCCAAGATGGGACAGCAAGAGAAAAACTGTTTTTT.

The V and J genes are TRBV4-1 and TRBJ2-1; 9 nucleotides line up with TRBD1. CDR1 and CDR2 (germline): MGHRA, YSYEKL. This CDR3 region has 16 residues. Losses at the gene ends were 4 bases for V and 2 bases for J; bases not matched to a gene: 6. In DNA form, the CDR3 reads TGCGCCAGCAGCCCTGGACAGGGGCTCCCCTACAATGAGCAGTTCTTC. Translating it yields CASSPGQGLPYNEQFF.

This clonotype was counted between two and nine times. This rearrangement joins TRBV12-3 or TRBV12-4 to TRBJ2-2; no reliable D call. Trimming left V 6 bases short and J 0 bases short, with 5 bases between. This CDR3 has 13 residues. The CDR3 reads CASRWANTGELFF. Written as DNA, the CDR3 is TGTGCCAGCAGATGGGCGAACACCGGGGAGCTGTTTTTT.

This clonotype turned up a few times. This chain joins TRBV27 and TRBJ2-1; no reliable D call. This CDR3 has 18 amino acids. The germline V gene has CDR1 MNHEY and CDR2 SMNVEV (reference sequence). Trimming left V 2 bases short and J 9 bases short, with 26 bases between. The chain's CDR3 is CASSLTWSEGHLGGEQFF. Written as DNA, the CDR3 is TGTGCCAGCAGTTTAACCTGGTCGGAAGGCCACCTAGGTGGTGAGCAGTTCTTC.

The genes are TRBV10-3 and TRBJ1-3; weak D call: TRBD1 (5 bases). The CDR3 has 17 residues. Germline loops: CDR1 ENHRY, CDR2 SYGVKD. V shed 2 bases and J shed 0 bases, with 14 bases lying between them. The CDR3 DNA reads TGTGCCATCAGTGAGGCGGTGGGACGGTTCTCTGGAAACACCATATATTTT. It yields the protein CAISEAVGRFSGNTIYF.

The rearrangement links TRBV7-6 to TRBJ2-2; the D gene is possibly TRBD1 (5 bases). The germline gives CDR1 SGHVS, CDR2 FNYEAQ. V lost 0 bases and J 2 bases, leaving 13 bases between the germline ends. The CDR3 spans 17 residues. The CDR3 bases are TGTGCCAGCAGCTTAGCGTCTCATTGGGGCAACACCGGGGAGCTGTTTTTT. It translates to CASSLASHWGNTGELFF.

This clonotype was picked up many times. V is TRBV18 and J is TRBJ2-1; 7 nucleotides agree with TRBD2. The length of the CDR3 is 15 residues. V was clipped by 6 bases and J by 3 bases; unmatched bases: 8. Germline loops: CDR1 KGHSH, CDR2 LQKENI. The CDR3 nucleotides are TGTGCCAGCTCTACTGGGCCTAGCGGCTACAATGAGCAGTTCTTC. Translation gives CASSTGPSGYNEQFF. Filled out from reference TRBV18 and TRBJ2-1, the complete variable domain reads NAGVMQNPRHLVRRRGQEARLRCSPMKGHSHVYWYRQLPEEGLKFMVYLQKENIIDESGMPKERFSAEFPKEGPSILRIQQVVRGDSAAYFCASSTGPSGYNEQFFGPGTRLTVL.

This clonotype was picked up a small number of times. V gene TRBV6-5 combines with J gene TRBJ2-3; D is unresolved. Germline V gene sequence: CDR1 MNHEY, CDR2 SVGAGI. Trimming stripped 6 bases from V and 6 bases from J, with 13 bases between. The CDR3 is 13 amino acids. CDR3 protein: CASSPLGKDTQYF. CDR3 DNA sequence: TGTGCCAGCAGCCCCCTAGGAAAGGATACGCAGTATTTT.

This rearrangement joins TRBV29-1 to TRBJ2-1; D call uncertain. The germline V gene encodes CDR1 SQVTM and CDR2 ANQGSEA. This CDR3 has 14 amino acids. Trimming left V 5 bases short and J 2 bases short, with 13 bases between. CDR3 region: CSVSIRGAYNEQFF. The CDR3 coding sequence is TGCAGCGTTTCCATCCGAGGTGCCTACAATGAGCAGTTCTTC.

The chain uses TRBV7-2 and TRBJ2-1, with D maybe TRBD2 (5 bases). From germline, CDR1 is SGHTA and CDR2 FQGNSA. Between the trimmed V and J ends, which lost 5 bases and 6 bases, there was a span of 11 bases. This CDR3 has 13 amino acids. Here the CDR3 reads CASSRGQANEQFF. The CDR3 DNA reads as TGTGCCAGCAGCAGAGGGCAGGCCAATGAGCAGTTCTTC. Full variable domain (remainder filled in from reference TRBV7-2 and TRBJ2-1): GAGVSQSPSNKVTEKGKDVELRCDPISGHTALYWYRQSLGQGLEFLIYFQGNSAPDKSGLPSDRFSAERTGGSVSTLTIQRTQQEDSAVYLCASSRGQANEQFFGPGTRLTVL.

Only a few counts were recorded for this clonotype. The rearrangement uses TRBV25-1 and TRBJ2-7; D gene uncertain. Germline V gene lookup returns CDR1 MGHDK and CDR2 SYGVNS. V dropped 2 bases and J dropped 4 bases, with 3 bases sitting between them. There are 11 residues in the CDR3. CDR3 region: CASSEGYEQYF. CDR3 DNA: TGTGCCAGCAGTGAAGGGTACGAGCAGTACTTC.

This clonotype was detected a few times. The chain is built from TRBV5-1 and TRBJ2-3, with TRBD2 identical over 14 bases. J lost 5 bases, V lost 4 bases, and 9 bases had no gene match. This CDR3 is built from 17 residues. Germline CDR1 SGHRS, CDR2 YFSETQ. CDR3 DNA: TGCGCCAGCAGCCCCCTGACTAGCGGGGGGGTGGGAGATACGCAGTATTTT. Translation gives CASSPLTSGGVGDTQYF.

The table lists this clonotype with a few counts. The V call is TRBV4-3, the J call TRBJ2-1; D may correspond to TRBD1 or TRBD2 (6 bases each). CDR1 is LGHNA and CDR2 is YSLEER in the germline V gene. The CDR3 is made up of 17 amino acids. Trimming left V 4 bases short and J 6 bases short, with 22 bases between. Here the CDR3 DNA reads TGCGCCAGCAGCCGCACTAACCGGGGGCTTAAACCCAATGAGCAGTTCTTC. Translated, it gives CASSRTNRGLKPNEQFF.

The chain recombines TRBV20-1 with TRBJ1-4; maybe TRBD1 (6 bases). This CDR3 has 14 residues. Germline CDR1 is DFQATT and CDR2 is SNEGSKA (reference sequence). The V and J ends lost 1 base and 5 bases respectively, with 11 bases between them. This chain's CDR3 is CSARGPQGNEKLFF. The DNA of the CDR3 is TGCAGTGCTAGAGGACCTCAGGGGAATGAAAAACTGTTTTTT.

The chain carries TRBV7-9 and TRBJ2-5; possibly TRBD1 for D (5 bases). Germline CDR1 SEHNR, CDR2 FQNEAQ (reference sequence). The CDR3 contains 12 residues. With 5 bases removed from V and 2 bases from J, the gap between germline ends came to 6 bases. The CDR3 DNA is TGTGCCAGCAGCCGACAGCAAGAGACCCAGTACTTC. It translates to CASSRQQETQYF. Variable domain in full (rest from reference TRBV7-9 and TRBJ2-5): DTGVSQNPRHKITKRGQNVTFRCDPISEHNRLYWYRQTLGQGPEFLTYFQNEAQLEKSRLLSDRFSAERPKGSFSTLEIQRTEQGDSAMYLCASSRQQETQYFGPGTRLLVL.

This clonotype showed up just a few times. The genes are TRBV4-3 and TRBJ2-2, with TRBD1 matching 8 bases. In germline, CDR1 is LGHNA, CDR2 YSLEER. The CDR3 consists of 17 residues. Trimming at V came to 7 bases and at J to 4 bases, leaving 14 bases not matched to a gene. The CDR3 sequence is CASTPRTTGDATGELFF. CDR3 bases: TGCGCCAGCACCCCAAGAACGACAGGGGACGCCACCGGGGAGCTGTTTTTT.

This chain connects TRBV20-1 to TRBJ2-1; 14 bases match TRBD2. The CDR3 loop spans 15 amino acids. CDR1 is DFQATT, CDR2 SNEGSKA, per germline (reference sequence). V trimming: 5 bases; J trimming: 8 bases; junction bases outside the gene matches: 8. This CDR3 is CSAQRGLAGEDEQFF. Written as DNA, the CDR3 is TGCAGTGCTCAACGGGGACTAGCGGGAGAGGATGAGCAGTTCTTC.

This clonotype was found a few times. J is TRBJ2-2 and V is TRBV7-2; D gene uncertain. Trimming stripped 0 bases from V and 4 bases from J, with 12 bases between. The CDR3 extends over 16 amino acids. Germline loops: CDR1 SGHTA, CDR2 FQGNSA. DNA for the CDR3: TGTGCCAGCAGCTTAGCGGTTGCTGGGTTCACCGGGGAGCTGTTTTTT. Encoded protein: CASSLAVAGFTGELFF.

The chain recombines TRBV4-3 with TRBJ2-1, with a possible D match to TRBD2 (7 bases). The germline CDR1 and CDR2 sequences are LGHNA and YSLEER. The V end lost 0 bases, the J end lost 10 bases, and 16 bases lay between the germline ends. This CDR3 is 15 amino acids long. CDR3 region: CASSQDGGALGEQFF. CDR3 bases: TGCGCCAGCAGCCAAGATGGGGGGGCCTTGGGGGAGCAGTTCTTC.

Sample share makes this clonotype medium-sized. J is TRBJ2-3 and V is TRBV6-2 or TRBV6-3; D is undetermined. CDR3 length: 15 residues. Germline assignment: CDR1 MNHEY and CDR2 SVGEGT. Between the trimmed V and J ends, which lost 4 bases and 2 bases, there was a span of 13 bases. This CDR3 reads CASSSSSLYTDTQYF. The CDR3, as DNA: TGTGCCAGCAGTTCCTCGAGTCTCTACACAGATACGCAGTATTTT.

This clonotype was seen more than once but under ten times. CDR3 loop: CASSSQGAPYNEQYV. The CDR3, as DNA: TGCGCCAGCAGCTCACAGGGGGCCCCTTATAACGAGCAGTACGTC. This chain uses TRBV5-1 with TRBJ2-7, with 9 bases fitting TRBD1. Germline loops: CDR1 SGHRS, CDR2 YFSETQ. The CDR3 has 15 residues. Germline trimming cut 3 bases from V and 5 bases from J; bases unmatched to any gene: 9.

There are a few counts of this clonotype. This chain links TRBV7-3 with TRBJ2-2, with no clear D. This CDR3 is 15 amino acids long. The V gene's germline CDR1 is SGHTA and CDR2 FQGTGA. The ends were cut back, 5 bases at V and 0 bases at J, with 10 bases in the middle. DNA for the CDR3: TGTGCCAGCAGCCCCTGGCAGCCGAACACCGGGGAGCTGTTTTTT. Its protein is CASSPWQPNTGELFF.

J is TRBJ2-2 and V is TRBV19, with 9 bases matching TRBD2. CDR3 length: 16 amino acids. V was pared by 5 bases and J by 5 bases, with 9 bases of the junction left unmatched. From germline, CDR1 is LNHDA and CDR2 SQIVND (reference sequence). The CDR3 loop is CASSPQREVVTGELFF. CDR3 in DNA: TGTGCCAGTAGTCCCCAGCGGGAGGTTGTGACCGGGGAGCTGTTTTTT.

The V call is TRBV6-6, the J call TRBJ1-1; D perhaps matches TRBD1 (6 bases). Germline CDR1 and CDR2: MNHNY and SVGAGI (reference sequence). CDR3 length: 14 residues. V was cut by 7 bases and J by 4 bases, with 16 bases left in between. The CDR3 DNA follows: TGTGCCAGCACCCGAGAGGGGGGGGTCACTGAAGCTTTCTTT. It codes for CASTREGGVTEAFF.

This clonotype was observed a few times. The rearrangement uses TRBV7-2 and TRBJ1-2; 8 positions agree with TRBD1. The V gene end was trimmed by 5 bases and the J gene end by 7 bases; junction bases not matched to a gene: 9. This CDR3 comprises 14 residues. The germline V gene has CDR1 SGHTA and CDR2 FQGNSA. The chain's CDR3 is CASSGRQGFAGYTF. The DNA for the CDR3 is TGTGCCAGCAGCGGACGACAGGGGTTTGCTGGCTACACCTTC.

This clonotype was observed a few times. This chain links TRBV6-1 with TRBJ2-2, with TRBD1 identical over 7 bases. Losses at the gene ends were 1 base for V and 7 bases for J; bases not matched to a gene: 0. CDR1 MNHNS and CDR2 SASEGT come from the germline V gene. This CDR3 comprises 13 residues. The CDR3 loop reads CASSEDRGGELFF. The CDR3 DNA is TGTGCCAGCAGTGAAGACAGGGGCGGGGAGCTGTTTTTT.

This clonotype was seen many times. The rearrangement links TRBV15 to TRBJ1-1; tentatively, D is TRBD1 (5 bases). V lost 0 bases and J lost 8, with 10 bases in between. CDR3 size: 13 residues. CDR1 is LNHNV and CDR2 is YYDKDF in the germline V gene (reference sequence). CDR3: CATSRDGAGEAFF. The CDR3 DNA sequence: TGTGCCACCAGCAGAGATGGGGCGGGGGAAGCTTTCTTT.

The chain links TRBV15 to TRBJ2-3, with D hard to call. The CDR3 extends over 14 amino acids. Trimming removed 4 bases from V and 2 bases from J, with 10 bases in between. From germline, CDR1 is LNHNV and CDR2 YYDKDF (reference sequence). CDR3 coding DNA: TGTGCCACCAGCACCCTAAGGCTCACAGATACGCAGTATTTT. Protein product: CATSTLRLTDTQYF.

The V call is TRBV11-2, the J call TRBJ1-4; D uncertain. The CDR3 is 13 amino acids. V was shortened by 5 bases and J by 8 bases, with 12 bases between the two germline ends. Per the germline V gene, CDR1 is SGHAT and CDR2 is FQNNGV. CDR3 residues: CASSPASLEKLFF. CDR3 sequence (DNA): TGTGCCAGCAGCCCAGCTTCCTTAGAAAAACTGTTTTTT.

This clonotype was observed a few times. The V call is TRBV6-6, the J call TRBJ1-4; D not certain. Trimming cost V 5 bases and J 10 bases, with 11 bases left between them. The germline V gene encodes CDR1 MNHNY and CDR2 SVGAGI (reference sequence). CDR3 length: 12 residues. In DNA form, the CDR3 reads TGTGCCAGCAGTCCCCTATCAGGAAAACTGTTTTTT. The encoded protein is CASSPLSGKLFF.

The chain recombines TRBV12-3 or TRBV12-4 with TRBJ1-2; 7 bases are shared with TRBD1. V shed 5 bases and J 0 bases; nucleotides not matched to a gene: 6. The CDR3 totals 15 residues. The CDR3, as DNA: TGTGCCAGCAGTCTCGGGACAGTAGCTAACTATGGCTACACCTTC. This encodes CASSLGTVANYGYTF.

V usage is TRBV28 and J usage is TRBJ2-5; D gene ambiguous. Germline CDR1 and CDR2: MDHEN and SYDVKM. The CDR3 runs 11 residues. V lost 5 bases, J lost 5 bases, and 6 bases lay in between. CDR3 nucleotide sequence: TGTGCCAGCAGTACAGTGGAGACCCAGTACTTC. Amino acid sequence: CASSTVETQYF.